These 29 T cell receptor beta chains share one sample of origin, sequenced in a study of blood T cell repertoires in COVID-19. Only in-frame clones appear in the TCRdb table, and some are missing; sequencing was by immunoSEQ multiplex PCR. The sample shows over 150,000 clones, around 80% of them seen only once. The sequencing input was peripheral blood. These receptors were collected from a woman in her fifties or sixties with acute or convalescent COVID-19.

V gene TRBV27 combines with J gene TRBJ2-3, with TRBD2 as a possible D gene (7 bases). The CDR3 has 16 residues. V lost 1 base, J lost 5 bases, and 16 bases lay in between. Germline V gives CDR1 MNHEY, CDR2 SMNVEV (reference sequence). The CDR3 here is CASSLYGGAPEDTQYF. Here the CDR3 DNA reads TGTGCCAGCAGTTTATATGGGGGGGCCCCTGAAGATACGCAGTATTTT.

The rearrangement uses TRBV7-9 and TRBJ1-1; D is possibly TRBD1 (5 bases). Germline values: CDR1 SEHNR, CDR2 FQNEAQ (reference sequence). The CDR3 sequence is 14 residues long. V lost 1 base to trimming and J lost 1 base, with 7 bases between them. The CDR3 nucleotides read TGTGCCAGCAGCTTAGTAACAGGGAACACTGAAGCTTTCTTT. This translates into CASSLVTGNTEAFF. Full variable domain (missing parts from reference TRBV7-9 and TRBJ1-1): DTGVSQNPRHKITKRGQNVTFRCDPISEHNRLYWYRQTLGQGPEFLTYFQNEAQLEKSRLLSDRFSAERPKGSFSTLEIQRTEQGDSAMYLCASSLVTGNTEAFFGQGTRLTVV.

This clone was recorded once. V gene TRBV5-6 combines with J gene TRBJ2-7, with D tentatively TRBD1 (5 bases). Germline lookup yields CDR1 SGHDT and CDR2 YYEEEE. The CDR3 loop spans 15 amino acids. V lost 4 bases and J lost 3, with 17 bases in between. The CDR3 is CASSAPTRALYEQYF. DNA for the CDR3: TGTGCCAGCAGCGCCCCGACCAGGGCCCTCTACGAGCAGTACTTC.

The V call is TRBV25-1, the J call TRBJ1-2; tentatively, D is TRBD1 (5 bases). The CDR3 spans 14 residues. The V and J ends lost 5 bases and 7 bases respectively, with 17 bases between them. The V gene's germline CDR1 is MGHDK and CDR2 SYGVNS. CDR3 sequence reads: CASSSGSGVGGYTF. The CDR3 bases are TGTGCCAGCAGTTCCGGATCGGGGGTGGGTGGCTACACCTTC.

The CDR3 region has the DNA TGTGCCAGCAGCCCCACAGGGGTAGGGAACACCGGGGAGCTGTTTTTT. Protein product: CASSPTGVGNTGELFF. J is TRBJ2-2 and V is TRBV5-4; 7 bases are a match to TRBD1. The CDR3 runs to 16 residues. CDR1 is SGHNT and CDR2 is YYREEE in the germline V gene (reference sequence). V lost 4 bases, J lost 1 base, and 7 bases stayed unmatched.

V gene TRBV11-2 combines with J gene TRBJ2-7, with 10 positions matching TRBD1. After removal of 5 bases from V and 2 bases from J, the junction contained 9 bases not matched to a gene. The V gene's germline CDR1 is SGHAT and CDR2 FQNNGV. The CDR3 consists of 16 residues. CDR3 loop: CASSVGPGQGAYEQYF. DNA for the CDR3: TGTGCCAGCAGCGTCGGACCAGGACAGGGGGCCTACGAGCAGTACTTC.

The CDR3 DNA reads as TGTGCCAGTAGTATTATCTTCTCGGGGGAGGAGGACACTGAAGCTTTCTTT. Protein sequence: CASSIIFSGEEDTEAFF. The V call is TRBV19, the J call TRBJ1-1, with D tentatively TRBD1 (5 bases). The germline CDR1 and CDR2 sequences are LNHDA and SQIVND (reference sequence). V was pared by 3 bases and J by 3 bases, with 20 bases between. This CDR3 region has 17 residues. Supplemented by reference TRBV19 and TRBJ1-1, the full variable domain reads DGGITQSPKYLFRKEGQNVTLSCEQNLNHDAMYWYRQDPGQGLRLIYYSQIVNDFQKGDIAEGYSVSREKKESFPLTVTSAQKNPTAFYLCASSIIFSGEEDTEAFFGQGTRLTVV.

The chain combines TRBV3-1 (or the pseudogene TRBV3-2) with TRBJ2-7; D is perhaps TRBD1 (5 bases). Trimming left V 5 bases short and J 3 bases short, with 14 bases between. This CDR3 has 14 amino acids. CDR1 and CDR2 (germline): LGHDT, YNNKEL (reference sequence). The CDR3 coding sequence is TGTGCCAGCAGCTCATCAGGGAAGGGCTACGAGCAGTACTTC. Protein sequence: CASSSSGKGYEQYF.

J is TRBJ2-1 and V is TRBV6-6, with TRBD2 as a possible D gene (7 bases). V gave up 2 bases and J gave up 7 bases, with 15 bases separating them. Germline CDR1 MNHNY, CDR2 SVGAGI (reference sequence). This CDR3 is built from 15 residues. The DNA of the CDR3 is TGTGCCAGCAGTTACGGGGGCTCCGGGGGGAATGAGCAGTTCTTC. This gives the protein CASSYGGSGGNEQFF.

CDR3 in amino acids: CASSRASYEQYF. The CDR3 DNA reads as TGTGCCAGCAGCCGCGCCTCCTACGAGCAGTACTTC. The rearrangement joins TRBV6-2 or TRBV6-3 to TRBJ2-7; D unresolved. From germline, CDR1 is MNHEY and CDR2 SVGEGT. CDR3 size: 12 residues. Trimming took off 6 bases at V and 0 bases at J, with 6 bases between the two ends.

V gene TRBV7-2 combines with J gene TRBJ2-7, with TRBD2 identical over 9 bases. There are 17 residues in the CDR3. Trimming cost V 2 bases and J 7 bases; bases outside gene matches: 15. Germline CDR1 and CDR2: SGHTA and FQGNSA. The CDR3 DNA reads as TGTGCCAGCAGCTTATATTCCAGAGGCGGGGGGGCTTGGGAGCAGTACTTC. As protein: CASSLYSRGGGAWEQYF.

This chain connects TRBV11-2 to TRBJ1-2; tentatively, D is TRBD1 (6 bases). V dropped 2 bases and J dropped 8 bases, with 15 bases sitting between them. The CDR3 contains 14 residues. CDR1 and CDR2 from the germline V gene are SGHAT and FQNNGV. The DNA of the CDR3 is TGTGCCAGCAGCTTACGGACAGACCTCTACGGCTACACCTTC. Translating gives CASSLRTDLYGYTF.

The chain uses TRBV5-1 and TRBJ2-3, with 10 bases matching TRBD2. Trimming cost V 0 bases and J 0 bases; bases outside gene matches: 7. This CDR3 comprises 18 residues. Germline lookup yields CDR1 SGHRS and CDR2 YFSETQ. The DNA for the CDR3 is TGCGCCAGCAGCTTGGCCCCTACTAGCGGGGTCAGCACAGATACGCAGTATTTT. Residues: CASSLAPTSGVSTDTQYF.

V gene TRBV5-4 combines with J gene TRBJ1-1, with TRBD1 as a possible D gene (6 bases). The CDR3 sequence is 16 residues long. Germline V gene sequence: CDR1 SGHNT, CDR2 YYREEE (reference sequence). The ends were cut back, 3 bases at V and 0 bases at J, with 15 bases in the middle. CDR3 amino acids: CASSSQRGAMNTEAFF. CDR3 coding DNA: TGTGCCAGCAGCTCCCAGCGGGGGGCGATGAACACTGAAGCTTTCTTT.

The chain uses TRBV18 and TRBJ2-6; maybe TRBD1 (6 bases). This CDR3 has 15 amino acids. Germline lookup yields CDR1 KGHSH and CDR2 LQKENI. V lost 2 bases and J lost 4, with 9 bases in between. The CDR3 DNA sequence: TGTGCCAGCTCACCATTGGGGGCCGGGGCCAACGTCCTGACTTTC. Translating gives CASSPLGAGANVLTF.

V usage is TRBV6-6 and J usage is TRBJ2-1; TRBD1 is a possible D gene (5 bases). Per germline, CDR1 MNHNY and CDR2 SVGAGI (reference sequence). Trimming removed 8 bases from V and 8 bases from J, with 22 bases in between. This CDR3 is built from 15 residues. The CDR3 here is CASSFPQAGFDEQFF. The CDR3 bases are TGTGCCAGCTCCTTTCCCCAAGCAGGGTTTGATGAGCAGTTCTTC.

This clone has at least ten counts. The J gene is TRBJ1-2, the V gene TRBV7-9, with 9 bases aligning to TRBD1. Germline V lookup: CDR1 SEHNR, CDR2 FQNEAQ (reference sequence). With V trimmed by 1 base and J by 6 bases, 6 bases remained unmatched. This CDR3 has 15 residues. CDR3 sequence (DNA): TGTGCCAGCAGCTTAGGGGACAGGGAAGGGGATGGCTACACCTTC. This translates into CASSLGDREGDGYTF.

The chain employs TRBV6-2 or TRBV6-3 and TRBJ1-5; tentative D call: TRBD1 (6 bases). Trimming stripped 2 bases from V and 6 bases from J, with 14 bases between. The CDR3 is 15 amino acids. In germline, CDR1 is MNHEY, CDR2 SVGEGT. DNA of the CDR3: TGTGCCAGCAGTTACGCCCTTACAGGGAGTCAGCCCCAGCATTTT. Residues: CASSYALTGSQPQHF.

This chain uses TRBV20-1 with TRBJ1-5, with no clear D. V was shortened by 3 bases and J by 7 bases, with 13 bases between the two germline ends. The germline gives CDR1 DFQATT, CDR2 SNEGSKA (reference sequence). The CDR3 has 13 residues. CDR3: CSASIGEGQPQHF. CDR3 coding DNA: TGCAGTGCTAGTATTGGGGAGGGCCAGCCCCAGCATTTT.

This chain uses TRBV2 with TRBJ1-3; TRBD1 agrees at 10 bases. V gave up 6 bases and J gave up 8 bases; unmatched junction bases: 10. CDR1 and CDR2 (germline): SNHLY, FYNNEI. The CDR3 runs 15 residues. The CDR3 protein is CASSDRGRRAYTIYF. The CDR3 DNA follows: TGTGCCAGCAGCGACAGGGGGCGTCGAGCATACACCATATATTTT.

This sequence joins TRBV18 and TRBJ1-5, with D possibly TRBD1 on 5 matching bases. The CDR3 has 15 amino acids. Germline V gives CDR1 KGHSH, CDR2 LQKENI. V lost 2 bases and J lost 2, with 10 bases in between. CDR3 sequence (DNA): TGTGCCAGCTCACCATTAGGGGATGGCAATCAGCCCCAGCATTTT. This sequence encodes CASSPLGDGNQPQHF. Full variable domain (outside the CDR3, taken from reference TRBV18 and TRBJ1-5): NAGVMQNPRHLVRRRGQEARLRCSPMKGHSHVYWYRQLPEEGLKFMVYLQKENIIDESGMPKERFSAEFPKEGPSILRIQQVVRGDSAAYFCASSPLGDGNQPQHFGDGTRLSIL.

This chain connects TRBV3-1 (or the pseudogene TRBV3-2) to TRBJ1-5, with TRBD1 matching over 7 bases. The germline V gene has CDR1 LGHDT and CDR2 YNNKEL (reference sequence). The CDR3 spans 15 residues. The J segment lost 6 bases and the V segment lost 0 bases, leaving 5 bases of the junction unmatched. In nucleotides, the CDR3 is TGTGCCAGCAGCCAAGATTTGGCAGGGGGTCAGCCCCAGCATTTT. This sequence encodes CASSQDLAGGQPQHF.

This clone was detected only once. V gene TRBV7-9 combines with J gene TRBJ1-2; the D gene is possibly TRBD1 (5 bases). The ends were cut back, 1 base at V and 6 bases at J, with 15 bases in the middle. Germline V CDR1 and CDR2: SEHNR, FQNEAQ (reference sequence). The CDR3 has 15 amino acids. CDR3: CASSLVEGLGDGYTF. The CDR3, as DNA: TGTGCCAGCAGCTTAGTGGAGGGACTCGGAGATGGCTACACCTTC.

The sample holds one count of this clone. The rearrangement joins TRBV28 to TRBJ2-7, with TRBD1 matching over 7 bases. V trimming: 4 bases; J trimming: 0 bases; junction bases outside the gene matches: 9. The CDR3 is 16 residues long. Germline loops: CDR1 MDHEN, CDR2 SYDVKM. The CDR3 sequence is CASSWRQGISSYEQYF. CDR3 coding DNA: TGTGCCAGCAGTTGGCGACAGGGAATCTCCTCCTACGAGCAGTACTTC.

The table lists this clone with many counts. The V gene is TRBV15, the J gene TRBJ1-2; weak D call: TRBD1 (6 bases). Germline CDR1 reads LNHNV; CDR2 reads YYDKDF (reference sequence). Deletions cut 2 bases from V and 6 bases from J, with 19 bases between. The CDR3 length is 16 residues. The CDR3 loop reads CATSRLRDTPTDGYTF. The CDR3 DNA reads TGTGCCACCAGCAGACTCCGGGACACCCCAACGGATGGCTACACCTTC.

The chain has TRBV4-1 and TRBJ2-5; 9 nucleotides align to TRBD1. Losses at the gene ends were 0 bases for V and 6 bases for J; bases not matched to a gene: 17. The CDR3 runs to 19 residues. CDR1 and CDR2 from the germline V gene are MGHRA and YSYEKL. The CDR3 coding sequence is TGCGCCAGCAGCCAAGATAGTTACCTTCTTCGGGACAGGGCGAAGACCCAGTACTTC. Its translation: CASSQDSYLLRDRAKTQYF.

V usage is TRBV30 and J usage is TRBJ1-5; 9 bases line up with TRBD1. V shed 8 bases, J shed 0 bases, and the junction held 8 bases outside the gene matches. Germline values: CDR1 GTSNPN, CDR2 SVGIG (reference sequence). The CDR3 spans 15 residues. The CDR3 nucleotides read TGTGCCGCGGACAGGGGACCGACTAGCAATCAGCCCCAGCATTTT. Residues: CAADRGPTSNQPQHF.

This chain joins TRBV2 and TRBJ2-7; 11 bases map to TRBD2. CDR1 SNHLY and CDR2 FYNNEI come from the germline V gene. Losses at the gene ends were 3 bases for V and 7 bases for J; bases not matched to a gene: 11. This CDR3 is 16 amino acids long. The CDR3 loop reads CASSDELLAGAGEQYF. CDR3 DNA sequence: TGTGCCAGCAGTGATGAACTACTAGCGGGGGCGGGAGAGCAGTACTTC.

The genes are TRBV2 and TRBJ1-1; TRBD1 might be the D (5 bases). Germline CDR1 is SNHLY and CDR2 is FYNNEI. The V end lost 6 bases, the J end lost 2 bases, and 19 bases lay between the germline ends. CDR3 length: 16 residues. CDR3 amino acids: CASSVAGGGVNTEAFF. In DNA form, the CDR3 reads TGTGCCAGCAGCGTGGCCGGGGGAGGAGTAAACACTGAAGCTTTCTTT.